The next 9 T cell receptor beta chains were all read from a single sample in a study of human T cells and chemical hapten exposure. Time point described: pre-sensitization, week 0. Indicated treatment: therapeutic diphenylcyclopropenone sensitization with weekly scalp DPC. MiXCR was run by TCRdb on the RACE reads, yielding one entry per CDR3 protein. The sample has about 60,000 distinct CDR3 sequences; around 11% are singletons. This specimen consisted of whole blood, obtained in connection with sensitization to the hapten diphenylcyclopropenone (DPC). All receptors come from a woman in her forties with alopecia areata. Some clones in this sample may be carry-over from other donors' samples.

As concerns this clonotype: It may be a read error: a sequence one base away is much more abundant. The chain carries TRBV20-1 and TRBJ1-5; possible D gene TRBD1, 6 bases. Germline V gives CDR1 DFQATT, CDR2 SNEGSKA (reference sequence). The CDR3 is made up of 14 amino acids. CDR3 in DNA: TGCGGTGCTAGAGCACAGGGTAGCAATCAGCCCCAGCATTTT. Its protein product is CGARAQGSNQPQHF.

This clonotype was detected ten times or more. The chain recombines TRBV2 with TRBJ1-4; TRBD1 agrees at 7 bases. CDR1 is SNHLY and CDR2 is FYNNEI in the germline V gene. V gave up 0 bases and J gave up 7 bases; unmatched junction bases: 8. The CDR3 has 16 amino acids. The CDR3 nucleotides read TGTGCCAGCAGTGAAGCGCAGGGGGGCTACGGTGAAAAACTGTTTTTT. This gives the protein CASSEAQGGYGEKLFF.

This sequence joins TRBV20-1 and TRBJ2-3; 12 bases map to TRBD2. J lost 4 bases, V lost 6 bases, and 8 bases had no gene match. The CDR3 length is 15 residues. Germline values: CDR1 DFQATT, CDR2 SNEGSKA (reference sequence). The CDR3: CSATPTSGGPDTQYF. The CDR3 nucleotides read TGCAGTGCCACTCCGACTAGCGGGGGTCCAGATACGCAGTATTTT.

The sample holds a few counts of this clonotype. The chain employs TRBV13 and TRBJ1-5; TRBD1 matches 9 bases. Germline lookup yields CDR1 PRHDT and CDR2 FYEKMQ (reference sequence). This CDR3 has 21 residues. The J segment lost 5 bases and the V segment lost 2 bases, leaving 22 bases of the junction unmatched. CDR3 amino acids: CASSLRPPPRRDRDLDQPQHF. Here the CDR3 DNA reads TGTGCCAGCAGCTTACGCCCACCTCCCCGCCGGGACAGGGACCTCGATCAGCCCCAGCATTTT.

The table lists this clonotype with many counts. This sequence joins TRBV4-2 and TRBJ2-3, with TRBD2 identical over 9 bases. V lost 1 base to trimming and J lost 0 bases; unmatched junction nucleotides: 2. In germline, CDR1 is LGHNA, CDR2 YNFKEQ. The CDR3 consists of 16 residues. The CDR3, as DNA: TGTGCCAGCAGCCAAGGTAGCGGGAGAAGCACAGATACGCAGTATTTT. Translated: CASSQGSGRSTDTQYF.

This clonotype occurred many times. V and J are TRBV11-2 and TRBJ2-7, with TRBD1 matching 9 bases. CDR1 is SGHAT and CDR2 is FQNNGV in the germline V gene. The J segment lost 3 bases and the V segment lost 5 bases, leaving 11 bases of the junction unmatched. The CDR3 contains 16 residues. The DNA for the CDR3 is TGTGCCAGCAGCCGGGGACAGGGCTTCTTGAGCTACGAGCAGTACTTC. Residues: CASSRGQGFLSYEQYF.

For this clonotype: This may stem from a read error, because a much larger clone lies one nucleotide away. The chain links TRBV4-1 to TRBJ1-5; no clear D gene. There are 14 residues in the CDR3. CDR1 MGHRA and CDR2 YSYEKL come from the germline V gene. CDR3: CAGSQVGYRQPQHF. CDR3 DNA: TGCGCCGGCAGCCAAGTAGGATATCGTCAGCCCCAGCATTTT.

There are a few counts of this clonotype. The chain carries TRBV5-6 and TRBJ1-3, with no clear D. V was shortened by 0 bases and J by 0 bases, with 4 bases between the two germline ends. Germline CDR1 and CDR2: SGHDT and YYEEEE. The CDR3 has 14 amino acids. DNA for the CDR3: TGTGCCAGCAGCTTGGTGGACTCTGGAAACACCATATATTTT. Translating gives CASSLVDSGNTIYF.

This clonotype was detected ten times or more. The J gene is TRBJ1-5, the V gene TRBV29-1, with 7 bases aligning to TRBD1. Germline V lookup: CDR1 SQVTM, CDR2 ANQGSEA. This CDR3 has 15 amino acids. Trimming at V came to 2 bases and at J to 2 bases, leaving 6 bases not matched to a gene. The CDR3 protein is CSVELAGGRNQPQHF. Here the CDR3 DNA reads TGCAGCGTTGAACTGGCAGGGGGGCGCAATCAGCCCCAGCATTTT.